A single sample is the source of the 5 T cell receptor beta chains below, sequenced in a study of T-cell memory formation after mild COVID-19. TCRdb itself ran the 5' RACE reads through MiXCR, one entry per CDR3 protein. This table holds under 650,000 distinct CDR3 sequences, approximately 18% found once. What was sequenced was PBMCs or a T cell subset sorted from them (not recorded which). The receptors come from an adult woman who had mild COVID-19 (a few samples of this study predate the infection). Cell type and time point are not known.

There are a few counts of this clonotype. The chain couples TRBV5-6 to TRBJ1-6; 12 bases agree with TRBD1. This CDR3 comprises 15 residues. The J segment lost 9 bases and the V segment lost 5 bases, leaving 6 bases of the junction unmatched. CDR1 and CDR2 from the germline V gene are SGHDT and YYEEEE. The CDR3 region has the DNA TGTGCCAGCAGTTATGGGACAGGGGGCAGTTCACCCCTCCACTTT. It specifies CASSYGTGGSSPLHF.

The chain combines TRBV5-1 with TRBJ2-2; 10 bases line up with TRBD2. Trimming removed 2 bases from V and 0 bases from J; junction bases left unmatched: 1. The CDR3 consists of 16 residues. Germline V gene sequence: CDR1 SGHRS, CDR2 YFSETQ. The CDR3 coding sequence is TGCGCCAGCAGCTTCACTAGCGGGACGAACACCGGGGAGCTGTTTTTT. Protein: CASSFTSGTNTGELFF.

A few counts support this clonotype. The gene calls are TRBV10-3 and TRBJ2-7; 7 bases match TRBD2. V trimming: 0 bases; J trimming: 5 bases; junction bases outside the gene matches: 4. CDR1 is ENHRY, CDR2 SYGVKD, per germline. The CDR3 contains 14 residues. The chain's CDR3 is CAISESGGVHEQYF. The CDR3 DNA reads TGTGCCATCAGTGAGTCGGGGGGGGTCCACGAGCAGTACTTC.

This clonotype was seen more than once but under ten times. This chain joins TRBV12-3 or TRBV12-4 and TRBJ1-5, with a tentative D call TRBD1 (6 bases). V dropped 7 bases and J dropped 6 bases, with 19 bases sitting between them. The CDR3 totals 15 residues. This chain's CDR3 is CASTQQGGLSQPQHF. CDR3 nucleotide sequence: TGTGCCAGCACCCAACAGGGAGGGTTAAGTCAGCCCCAGCATTTT.

The chain links TRBV6-6 to TRBJ1-1; the D gene is possibly TRBD1 (5 bases). The CDR3 sequence is 18 residues long. Germline CDR1 and CDR2: MNHNY and SVGAGI (reference sequence). V was clipped by 0 bases and J by 3 bases, with 20 bases between them. CDR3 sequence reads: CASSYSFSGSMGDTEAFF. DNA for the CDR3: TGTGCCAGCAGTTACTCGTTTTCGGGAAGCATGGGGGACACTGAAGCTTTCTTT.